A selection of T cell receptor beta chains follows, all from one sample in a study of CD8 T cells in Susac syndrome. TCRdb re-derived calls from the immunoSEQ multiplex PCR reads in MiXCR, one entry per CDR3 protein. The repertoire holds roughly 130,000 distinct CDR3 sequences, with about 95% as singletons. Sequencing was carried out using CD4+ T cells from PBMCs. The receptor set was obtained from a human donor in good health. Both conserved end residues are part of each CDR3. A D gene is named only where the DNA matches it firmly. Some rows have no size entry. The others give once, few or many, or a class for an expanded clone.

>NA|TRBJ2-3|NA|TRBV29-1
CSVRQGTDTQYF
TGCAGCGTGCGACAGGGCACAGATACGCAGTATTTT
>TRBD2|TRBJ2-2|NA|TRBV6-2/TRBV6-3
CASYQRGSNTGELFF
TGTGCCAGCTACCAGCGGGGTTCGAACACCGGGGAGCTGTTTTTT
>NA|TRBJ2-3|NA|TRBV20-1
CSAIRVSLGRDTQYF
TGCAGTGCCATCAGGGTTAGTCTCGGTAGGGATACGCAGTATTTT
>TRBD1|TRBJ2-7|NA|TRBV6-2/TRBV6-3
CASTRTGYYEQYF
TGTGCCAGCACCCGGACAGGGTATTACGAGCAGTACTTC
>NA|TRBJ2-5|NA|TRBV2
CASSEEGPGTQYF
TGTGCCAGCAGTGAAGAGGGCCCGGGGACCCAGTACTTC
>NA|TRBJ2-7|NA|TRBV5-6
CASSYRSTSYEQYF
TGTGCCAGCAGCTACAGAAGTACCTCCTACGAGCAGTACTTC
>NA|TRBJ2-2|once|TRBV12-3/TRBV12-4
CASGRHSNTGELFF
TGTGCCAGCGGTCGACATTCGAACACCGGGGAGCTGTTTTTT
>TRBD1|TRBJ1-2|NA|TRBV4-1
CASSQGQGSNYGYTF
TGCGCCAGCAGCCAAGGACAGGGGTCTAACTATGGCTACACCTTC
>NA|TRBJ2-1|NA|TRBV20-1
CSAVRGNEQFF
TGCAGTGCTGTACGGGGTAATGAGCAGTTCTTC
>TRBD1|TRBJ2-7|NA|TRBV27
CASSLYRGQSEQYF
TGTGCCAGCAGTTTATACAGGGGGCAGAGCGAGCAGTACTTC
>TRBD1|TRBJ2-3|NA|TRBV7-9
CASSLSGQSTDTQYF
TGTGCCAGCAGCCTCTCGGGACAGAGCACAGATACGCAGTATTTT
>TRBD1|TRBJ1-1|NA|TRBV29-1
CSVGGTAIAFF
TGCAGCGTTGGGGGGACAGCGATAGCTTTCTTT
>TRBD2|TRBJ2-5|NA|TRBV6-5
CASSVTSGEARETQYF
TGTGCCAGCAGCGTTACTAGCGGGGAAGCAAGGGAGACCCAGTACTTC
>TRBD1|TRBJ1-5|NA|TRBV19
CASLDDRGSSNQPQHF
TGTGCCAGCCTTGACGACAGGGGGTCTAGCAATCAGCCCCAGCATTTT
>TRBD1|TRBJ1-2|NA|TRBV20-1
CSADTGDSELLRGYTF
TGCAGTGCGGATACCGGGGACAGCGAATTGCTCCGCGGCTACACCTTC
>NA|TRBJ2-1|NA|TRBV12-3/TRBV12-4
CASSPQGGPSYNEQFF
TGTGCCAGCAGTCCTCAGGGGGGCCCCTCCTACAATGAGCAGTTCTTC
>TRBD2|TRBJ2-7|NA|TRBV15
CATSKREPSYEQYF
TGTGCCACCAGCAAGCGGGAGCCATCCTACGAGCAGTACTTC
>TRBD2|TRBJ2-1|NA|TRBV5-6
CASSLVASGRTPEFF
TGTGCCAGCAGCTTGGTGGCTAGCGGGAGGACCCCGGAGTTCTTC
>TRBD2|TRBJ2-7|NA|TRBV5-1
CASSGIRSGAYEQYF
TGCGCCAGCAGCGGGATTCGTAGCGGGGCCTACGAGCAGTACTTC
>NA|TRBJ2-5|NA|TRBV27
CASSFWGQETQYF
TGTGCCAGCAGTTTTTGGGGCCAAGAGACCCAGTACTTC
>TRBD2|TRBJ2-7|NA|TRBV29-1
CSVAGGDTYEQYF
TGCAGCGTTGCGGGAGGGGACACCTACGAGCAGTACTTC
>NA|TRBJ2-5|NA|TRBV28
CASSLPKGGVSGTQYF
TGTGCCAGCAGTCTCCCTAAGGGGGGTGTTTCAGGGACCCAGTACTTC
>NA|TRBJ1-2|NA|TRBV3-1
CASSQTGRDGYTF
TGTGCCAGCAGCCAAACAGGGAGGGATGGCTACACCTTC
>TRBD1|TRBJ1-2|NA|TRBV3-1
CASSPQGADYGYTF
TGTGCCAGCAGCCCACAGGGGGCCGACTATGGCTACACCTTC
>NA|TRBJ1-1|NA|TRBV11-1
CASSRGFSTSTEAFF
TGTGCCAGCTCTAGGGGTTTTTCAACTAGCACTGAAGCTTTCTTT
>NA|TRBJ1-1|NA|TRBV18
CASSGAPNTEAFF
TGTGCCAGCTCCGGGGCGCCGAACACTGAAGCTTTCTTT
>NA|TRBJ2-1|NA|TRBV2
CASKSVANEQFF
TGTGCCAGCAAGTCCGTCGCCAATGAGCAGTTCTTC
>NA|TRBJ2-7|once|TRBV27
CASSPTITWSSYEQYF
TGTGCCAGCAGTCCTACTATAACTTGGAGCTCCTACGAGCAGTACTTC
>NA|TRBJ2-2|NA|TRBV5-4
CASSLGSGPLDTGELFF
TGTGCCAGCAGCTTAGGTAGCGGCCCGTTAGACACCGGGGAGCTGTTTTTT
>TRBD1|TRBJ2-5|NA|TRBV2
CASSGTGVGTETQYF
TGTGCCAGCAGTGGTACAGGGGTCGGGACGGAGACCCAGTACTTC
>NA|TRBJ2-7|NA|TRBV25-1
CASSDPHGMDYEQYF
TGTGCCAGCAGTGACCCACACGGGATGGACTACGAGCAGTACTTC
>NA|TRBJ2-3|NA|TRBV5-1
CASSLQGRTDTQYF
TGCGCCAGCAGCTTGCAGGGAAGGACAGATACGCAGTATTTT
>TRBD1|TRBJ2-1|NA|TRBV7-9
CASSQGQGSLVEQFF
TGTGCCAGCAGCCAAGGACAGGGCTCACTTGTTGAGCAGTTCTTC
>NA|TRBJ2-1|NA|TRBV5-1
CASSLGGISYNEQFF
TGCGCCAGCAGCTTGGGGGGAATCTCCTACAATGAGCAGTTCTTC
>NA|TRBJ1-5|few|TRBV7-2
CASSLEQNQPQHF
TGTGCCAGCAGCTTAGAACAGAATCAGCCCCAGCATTTT
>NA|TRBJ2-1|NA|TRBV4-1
CASSQIRETQFF
TGCGCCAGCAGCCAGATACGGGAGACCCAGTTCTTC
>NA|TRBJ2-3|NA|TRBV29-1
CSVRGTGGGTDTQYF
TGCAGCGTCCGAGGGACCGGAGGAGGCACAGATACGCAGTATTTT
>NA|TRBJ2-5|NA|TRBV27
CASSTQGPGKTQYF
TGTGCCAGCAGTACACAGGGCCCCGGGAAGACCCAGTACTTC
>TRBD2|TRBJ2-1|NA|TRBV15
CATSRDGGLAGVRENYNEQFF
TGTGCCACCAGCAGAGATGGAGGGCTAGCGGGAGTACGGGAAAATTACAATGAGCAGTTCTTC
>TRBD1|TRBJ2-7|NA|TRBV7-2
CASSSDRGYEQYF
TGTGCCAGCAGCTCGGACAGGGGCTACGAGCAGTACTTC
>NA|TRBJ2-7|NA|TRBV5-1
CASRMGLTSYEQYF
TGCGCCAGCAGGATGGGACTTACCTCCTACGAGCAGTACTTC
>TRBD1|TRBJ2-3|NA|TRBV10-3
CAISPPGQGTDTQYF
TGTGCCATCAGCCCTCCGGGACAGGGTACAGATACGCAGTATTTT
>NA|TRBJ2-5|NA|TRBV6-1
CATTLTGFETQYF
TGTGCCACCACATTGACAGGCTTCGAGACCCAGTACTTC